Included here is one T cell receptor (beta chain) sequence, with context. Its antigen is as yet unknown. Libraries were prepared by immunoSEQ multiplex PCR; TCRdb keeps only in-frame clonotypes and omits some of them. The sample includes roughly 660,000 clones, less than 95% of them seen just once. The sample originates from a study of shared clonotypes between healthy human individuals. The wider study: Aged 18 to 49, the donors were a couple of women and a few men.

Trimming cost V 3 bases and J 3 bases, with 15 bases left between them. The CDR3 contains 15 residues. Germline V gene data show CDR1 as MDHEN and CDR2 as SYDVKM. CD8 memory pooled CD45RO+ cells and CCR7-negative CD45RA+ TemRA cells. General observations from the study: When naive CD4 clonotypes were compared across a few donors, 4% to 6.5% were shared.

The specimen sequenced was memory CD8+ T cells from PBMCs. Sample subset: CD45RO+ cells pooled with CCR7-negative TemRA cells. This chain connects TRBV28 to TRBJ2-7, with D uncertain. The source of this sequence is a man aged 18 to 29 in good health. Some clones in this sample may be carry-over from other donors' samples. The CDR3 nucleotides are TGTGCCAGCAGTTTTAACCCACAAACCGGCTACGAGCAGTACTTC. This sequence encodes CASSFNPQTGYEQYF.